This record concerns one TCR beta chain sequence. Its target is not known. The naive CD8 subset, CD45RO-negative cells positively selected for CCR7, excluded terminally differentiated effector memory CD45RA+ cells. The sample is drawn from a study of shared clonotypes between healthy human individuals. The study, taken as a whole, reports: The expectation was that sequencing depth would affect clonotype sharing among donors.

With V trimmed by 4 bases and J by 0 bases, 4 bases remained unmatched. The CDR3 contains 15 residues. Germline lookup yields CDR1 MNHEY and CDR2 SMNVEV (reference sequence). Profiling relied on immunoSEQ multiplex PCR, and the TCRdb table lists in-frame clones only, not all of them. The sample shows roughly 590,000 clones, about 95% of them seen only once. This clonotype originated in a woman in her thirties in good health. V gene TRBV27 combines with J gene TRBJ1-1, with 8 bases lining up with TRBD1. Sequenced: naive CD8+ T cells sorted from blood. The CDR3 here is CASSSPDRVNTEAFF. The CDR3 region has the DNA TGTGCCAGCAGTTCCCCGGACAGGGTGAACACTGAAGCTTTCTTT.